The 32 T cell receptor beta chains presented below share a single source sample, sequenced in a study of blood T cell repertoires in COVID-19. Only in-frame clones appear in the TCRdb table, and some are missing; sequencing was by immunoSEQ multiplex PCR. This sample has approximately 350,000 clones, with 80% to 90% found just once. The specimen was PBMCs or T cells enriched from blood (not recorded which). These receptor sequences come from a man between 18 and 29 years old who had recovered from COVID-19.

Written as DNA, the CDR3 is TGTGCCAGCAGCCAAGATATCAGGGGTGCGGACACTGAAGCTTTCTTT. It specifies CASSQDIRGADTEAFF. The gene calls are TRBV14 and TRBJ1-1, with D possibly matching TRBD1 (6 bases). The CDR3 is made up of 16 amino acids. Germline assignment: CDR1 SGHDN and CDR2 FVKESK. Trimming stripped 0 bases from V and 3 bases from J, with 14 bases between.

This clone was seen once. This chain uses TRBV18 with TRBJ2-7; the D gene is possibly TRBD1 (6 bases). The V gene's germline CDR1 is KGHSH and CDR2 LQKENI. CDR3 length: 14 residues. V dropped 4 bases and J dropped 0 bases, with 10 bases sitting between them. CDR3 bases: TGTGCCAGCTCACTGCCAGGGGCCTCCTACGAGCAGTACTTC. Amino acid sequence: CASSLPGASYEQYF.

V gene TRBV4-2 combines with J gene TRBJ2-4; the D gene is possibly TRBD2 (6 bases). Trimming took off 0 bases at V and 0 bases at J, with 12 bases between the two ends. The CDR3 sequence is 17 residues long. CDR1 and CDR2 from the germline V gene are LGHNA and YNFKEQ. In DNA form, the CDR3 reads TGTGCCAGCAGCCAAGAAGGTTCCGGGGGAGCCAAAAACATTCAGTACTTC. Translation gives CASSQEGSGGAKNIQYF.

CDR3: CASRWENYGYTF. DNA for the CDR3: TGTGCCAGCAGGTGGGAGAACTATGGCTACACCTTC. The chain couples TRBV21-1 to TRBJ1-2. TRBV21-1 counts as a pseudogene. The CDR3 runs 12 residues.

The chain is built from TRBV18 and TRBJ2-5; 7 nucleotides agree with TRBD1. Germline V gene sequence: CDR1 KGHSH, CDR2 LQKENI. The J segment lost 5 bases and the V segment lost 8 bases, leaving 11 bases of the junction unmatched. The length of the CDR3 is 14 residues. The CDR3 region is CASQVPGQRETQYF. CDR3 DNA: TGTGCCAGCCAGGTACCGGGACAGAGGGAGACCCAGTACTTC.

This clone turned up a few times. The chain is built from TRBV28 and TRBJ2-5; perhaps TRBD2 as D (5 bases). The germline V gene encodes CDR1 MDHEN and CDR2 SYDVKM. CDR3 length: 17 residues. V lost 1 base and J lost 4, with 19 bases in between. CDR3 DNA sequence: TGTGCCAGCAGTTTATTTTCACTGAGGGATATCGGAGAGACCCAGTACTTC. Its translation is CASSLFSLRDIGETQYF.

The genes are TRBV7-3 and TRBJ1-1; TRBD1 agrees at 7 bases. The length of the CDR3 is 14 residues. V shed 5 bases and J 7 bases; nucleotides not matched to a gene: 10. Germline CDR1 and CDR2: SGHTA and FQGTGA. The chain's CDR3 is CASSPLTGALEAFF. The CDR3 DNA is TGTGCCAGCAGCCCACTAACAGGGGCCCTTGAAGCTTTCTTT.

The chain employs TRBV5-4 and TRBJ2-7; 8 bases line up with TRBD1. The junction had 3 bases not matched to a gene; V was cut back by 2 bases and J by 2 bases. This CDR3 is 14 amino acids long. Germline values: CDR1 SGHNT, CDR2 YYREEE (reference sequence). In DNA, the CDR3 is TGTGCCAGCAGCTTACAGGGGGTTCCCTACGAGCAGTACTTC. It translates to CASSLQGVPYEQYF.

The rearrangement joins TRBV19 to TRBJ1-1; D is undetermined. This CDR3 spans 15 amino acids. Germline V gene lookup returns CDR1 LNHDA and CDR2 SQIVND (reference sequence). With 10 bases removed from V and 1 base from J, the gap between germline ends came to 19 bases. For the CDR3, the DNA is TGTGCCACTTCAAGGTCGCAGACGGGGAACACTGAAGCTTTCTTT. It specifies CATSRSQTGNTEAFF.

This chain uses TRBV11-2 with TRBJ1-6; a possible D gene is TRBD1 (5 bases). Germline CDR1 is SGHAT and CDR2 is FQNNGV. V lost 2 bases to trimming and J lost 8 bases, with 13 bases between them. CDR3 length: 15 residues. The CDR3 sequence is CASSLQGSLDSPLHF. The CDR3 DNA follows: TGTGCCAGCAGCTTACAGGGATCCCTTGATTCACCCCTCCACTTT. Full variable domain (missing parts from reference TRBV11-2 and TRBJ1-6): EAGVAQSPRYKIIEKRQSVAFWCNPISGHATLYWYQQILGQGPKLLIQFQNNGVVDDSQLPKDRFSAERLKGVDSTLKIQPAKLEDSAVYLCASSLQGSLDSPLHFGNGTRLTVT.

This chain links TRBV5-6 with TRBJ2-5, with TRBD2 as a possible D gene (6 bases). The V end lost 0 bases, the J end lost 7 bases, and 13 bases lay between the germline ends. Looked up from germline, CDR1 is SGHDT and CDR2 is YYEEEE. This CDR3 spans 14 amino acids. The CDR3 bases are TGTGCCAGCAGCTTGGAGGGTATCGGGGGGACCCAGTACTTC. It codes for CASSLEGIGGTQYF.

The chain joins TRBV12-3 or TRBV12-4 to TRBJ1-3; D ambiguous. The length of the CDR3 is 12 residues. V dropped 6 bases and J dropped 4 bases, with 7 bases sitting between them. In DNA, the CDR3 is TGTGCCAGCAGGGTCCAGGGAAACACCATATATTTT. This codes for CASRVQGNTIYF.

The chain uses TRBV3-1 (or the pseudogene TRBV3-2) and TRBJ2-1, with unresolved D. The CDR3 is 14 residues long. Germline-derived CDR1 and CDR2 are LGHDT and YNNKEL (reference sequence). The V and J ends lost 4 bases and 5 bases respectively, with 12 bases between them. CDR3 region: CASSLYDRDNEQFF. CDR3 DNA sequence: TGTGCCAGCAGCCTTTATGATCGGGACAATGAGCAGTTCTTC.

The gene calls are TRBV28 and TRBJ1-3; D is unclear. The CDR3 has 12 residues. Trimming took off 7 bases at V and 8 bases at J, with 12 bases between the two ends. CDR1 and CDR2 (germline): MDHEN, SYDVKM. Here the CDR3 DNA reads TGTGCCAGCACCATGCAATCGGACACCATATATTTT. It is translated as CASTMQSDTIYF.

The genes are TRBV7-7 and TRBJ2-1; a possible D gene is TRBD2 (5 bases). The CDR3 runs 13 residues. The germline CDR1 and CDR2 sequences are SSHAT and FNYEAQ (reference sequence). The V and J ends lost 2 bases and 12 bases respectively, with 14 bases between them. The CDR3 protein is CASSLNELDVQFF. The CDR3 nucleotides are TGTGCCAGCAGCTTAAATGAACTAGACGTGCAGTTCTTC.

This clone occurred once. V and J are TRBV11-2 and TRBJ2-3; 9 bases are a match to TRBD2. Trimming at V came to 0 bases and at J to 6 bases, leaving 13 bases not matched to a gene. CDR1 is SGHAT and CDR2 is FQNNGV in the germline V gene. The CDR3 totals 18 residues. The CDR3 DNA is TGTGCCAGCAGCTTAGATCCAGCGGGGGGACTAACCTCCGATACGCAGTATTTT. It yields the protein CASSLDPAGGLTSDTQYF.

This clone turned up a few times. This rearrangement joins TRBV2 to TRBJ2-2; 10 positions match TRBD1. The CDR3 is 18 residues long. Germline CDR1 SNHLY, CDR2 FYNNEI. V shed 6 bases and J 4 bases; nucleotides not matched to a gene: 14. CDR3 coding DNA: TGTGCCAGCAGGACACCCACTGGGACAGGGGATCTCACCGGGGAGCTGTTTTTT. As protein: CASRTPTGTGDLTGELFF.

As DNA, the CDR3 is TGTGCCAGCAGTTCCTCCGGGACAGGGATTGCCGGCTACACCTTC. Translation: CASSSSGTGIAGYTF. This chain uses TRBV6-5 with TRBJ1-2, with TRBD1 matching 9 bases. Germline V gene lookup returns CDR1 MNHEY and CDR2 SVGAGI. Trimming took 4 bases from V and 8 from J; bases not matched to a gene: 11. CDR3 length: 15 residues.

V is TRBV27 and J is TRBJ2-3, with TRBD2 matching 9 bases. CDR1 and CDR2 from the germline V gene are MNHEY and SMNVEV (reference sequence). This CDR3 spans 14 amino acids. Losses at the gene ends were 6 bases for V and 6 bases for J; bases not matched to a gene: 7. The DNA for the CDR3 is TGTGCCAGCAGGCTAGCGGGACGTAGTGATACGCAGTATTTT. It specifies CASRLAGRSDTQYF.

The rearrangement links TRBV7-3 to TRBJ2-1; 11 nucleotides line up with TRBD2. The germline gives CDR1 SGHTA, CDR2 FQGTGA. The CDR3 extends over 15 amino acids. The V segment lost 5 bases and the J segment 5 bases; nucleotides outside the gene matches: 5. CDR3 nucleotides: TGTGCCAGCAGCCTAGGGACTAGCGGCCACAATGAGCAGTTCTTC. Its translation: CASSLGTSGHNEQFF.

The chain recombines TRBV7-3 with TRBJ2-1; possible D gene TRBD2, 5 bases. Trimming stripped 5 bases from V and 5 bases from J, with 10 bases between. Germline loops: CDR1 SGHTA, CDR2 FQGTGA. The CDR3 length is 13 residues. The CDR3 loop reads CASSPSGNNEQFF. In nucleotides, the CDR3 is TGTGCCAGCAGCCCCAGCGGTAACAATGAGCAGTTCTTC.

The chain recombines TRBV5-6 with TRBJ2-7, with 14 bases identical to TRBD2. V shed 4 bases, J shed 3 bases, and the junction held 6 bases outside the gene matches. The CDR3 loop spans 16 amino acids. CDR1 is SGHDT, CDR2 YYEEEE, per germline. In DNA, the CDR3 is TGTGCCAGCAGCGGAGGGACTAGCGGGAGTATCTACGAGCAGTACTTC. It is translated as CASSGGTSGSIYEQYF.

The rearrangement links TRBV3-1 (or the pseudogene TRBV3-2) to TRBJ2-7; no firm D call. This CDR3 is 12 amino acids long. Looked up from germline, CDR1 is LGHDT and CDR2 is YNNKEL (reference sequence). Trimming removed 0 bases at V and 7 bases at J, with 7 bases between. CDR3 sequence reads: CASSQDKREQYF. The DNA for the CDR3 is TGTGCCAGCAGCCAAGATAAACGGGAGCAGTACTTC.

The V gene is TRBV3-1 (or the pseudogene TRBV3-2), the J gene TRBJ2-1, with 11 bases aligning to TRBD2. J lost 9 bases, V lost 3 bases, and 7 bases had no gene match. The germline V gene encodes CDR1 LGHDT and CDR2 YNNKEL (reference sequence). This CDR3 is 15 amino acids long. CDR3 sequence reads: CASSQLAGGLTEQFF. CDR3 nucleotide sequence: TGTGCCAGCAGCCAGTTAGCGGGGGGGTTAACTGAGCAGTTCTTC.

The chain employs TRBV5-1 and TRBJ2-5; no definite D call. The germline V gene has CDR1 SGHRS and CDR2 YFSETQ. The CDR3 runs to 14 residues. Trimming took 0 bases from V and 2 from J, leaving 8 bases between them. For the CDR3, the DNA is TGCGCCAGCAGCTTGGGAGTTCAACAAGAGACCCAGTACTTC. Its protein is CASSLGVQQETQYF.

The V call is TRBV19, the J call TRBJ1-1; D perhaps matches TRBD1 (6 bases). Germline CDR1 is LNHDA and CDR2 is SQIVND (reference sequence). This CDR3 contains 15 residues. Trimming removed 5 bases at V and 4 bases at J, with 17 bases between. The CDR3 nucleotides are TGTGCCAGTAGTCCGTGGGCAGGGGCGGGCACTGAAGCTTTCTTT. Translation: CASSPWAGAGTEAFF.

The rearrangement links TRBV23-1 to TRBJ1-6; TRBD1 is a possible D gene (5 bases). TRBV23-1 counts as an open reading frame of uncertain function. The CDR3 runs 18 residues. The V end was cut by 0 bases, the J end by 1 base, with 13 bases between. CDR3 sequence reads: CASSQSHRLCSYNSPLHF. The DNA of the CDR3 is TGCGCCAGCAGTCAATCGCACAGGTTGTGTTCCTATAATTCACCCCTCCACTTT.

V usage is TRBV29-1 and J usage is TRBJ1-2; D remains ambiguous. Germline V gene data show CDR1 as SQVTM and CDR2 as ANQGSEA. The CDR3 covers 12 residues. Deletions cut 8 bases from V and 5 bases from J, with 15 bases between. This chain's CDR3 is CSFTGSMYGYTF. For the CDR3, the DNA is TGCAGCTTTACGGGGTCAATGTATGGCTACACCTTC.

The chain couples TRBV28 to TRBJ1-4; D not certain. The CDR3 has 15 residues. CDR1 and CDR2 from the germline V gene are MDHEN and SYDVKM. Between the trimmed V and J ends, which lost 5 bases and 0 bases, there was a span of 10 bases. The chain's CDR3 is CASSLAGSTNEKLFF. In DNA form, the CDR3 reads TGTGCCAGCAGTCTGGCGGGGTCAACTAATGAAAAACTGTTTTTT. Together with reference TRBV28 and TRBJ1-4, the CDR3 gives the full variable domain: DVKVTQSSRYLVKRTGEKVFLECVQDMDHENMFWYRQDPGLGLRLIYFSYDVKMKEKGDIPEGYSVSREKKERFSLILESASTNQTSMYLCASSLAGSTNEKLFFGSGTQLSVL.

This clone was seen only once. The chain has TRBV19 and TRBJ2-1; 10 nucleotides match TRBD2. The V segment lost 7 bases and the J segment 9 bases; nucleotides outside the gene matches: 9. This CDR3 has 14 amino acids. Germline V gene data show CDR1 as LNHDA and CDR2 as SQIVND (reference sequence). The CDR3 is CASTGGTSAGEQFF. Written as DNA, the CDR3 is TGTGCCAGTACCGGCGGGACTAGCGCCGGTGAGCAGTTCTTC.

This rearrangement joins TRBV4-1 to TRBJ2-7, with D uncertain. There are 15 residues in the CDR3. Looked up from germline, CDR1 is MGHRA and CDR2 is YSYEKL. The ends were cut back, 0 bases at V and 4 bases at J, with 13 bases in the middle. In DNA, the CDR3 is TGCGCCAGCAGCCAAGATCCAAAAGGCAGGTACGAGCAGTACTTC. As protein: CASSQDPKGRYEQYF.

The genes are TRBV7-3 and TRBJ1-1; D might be TRBD1 (6 bases). Germline-derived CDR1 and CDR2 are SGHTA and FQGTGA. The length of the CDR3 is 12 residues. Trimming stripped 5 bases from V and 8 bases from J, with 12 bases between. CDR3 sequence reads: CASSPSGQEAFF. The CDR3 region has the DNA TGTGCCAGCAGCCCCTCGGGACAAGAAGCTTTCTTT.